The next 16 T cell receptor beta chains were all read from a single sample in a study of Ad26.COV2.S vaccination and SARS-CoV-2 variants. Treatment described: roughly 19 received Ad26.COV2.S at low or high dose, single or two shots; about 5 received placebo; per-sample allocation not given. Sampling occurred on day 63 after the first vaccine or placebo injection. Profiling relied on immunoSEQ multiplex PCR, and the TCRdb table lists in-frame clones only, not all of them. The data contain about 400,000 clones, about 89% of them singletons. This sample comprised peripheral blood, obtained in a trial of Ad26.COV2.S vaccine versus placebo. The source is a person between 18 and 65 years old who received the Ad26.COV2.S COVID-19 vaccine or a placebo.

The CDR3 bases are TGTGCCAGCTCACCGAGGGGGGCGAACACCGGGGAGCTGTTTTTT. Translated: CASSPRGANTGELFF. The rearrangement joins TRBV18 to TRBJ2-2; either TRBD1 or TRBD2 may fit D (6 bases each). Trimming took off 3 bases at V and 0 bases at J, with 8 bases between the two ends. Germline CDR1 KGHSH, CDR2 LQKENI. The CDR3 consists of 15 residues.

The rearrangement links TRBV29-1 to TRBJ1-3; D perhaps matches TRBD1 (5 bases). The CDR3 totals 13 residues. Germline CDR1 SQVTM, CDR2 ANQGSEA. V lost 2 bases and J lost 4, with 9 bases in between. CDR3 protein: CSVEWGVGNTIYF. The CDR3 region has the DNA TGCAGCGTTGAATGGGGGGTCGGAAACACCATATATTTT.

The chain joins TRBV27 to TRBJ1-2; 10 nucleotides line up with TRBD1. Trimming took 6 bases from V and 4 from J; bases not matched to a gene: 11. CDR3 length: 16 residues. The germline CDR1 and CDR2 sequences are MNHEY and SMNVEV (reference sequence). DNA of the CDR3: TGTGCCAGCAGGCCAAACGACAGGGGGCGAGTCTATGGCTACACCTTC. This sequence encodes CASRPNDRGRVYGYTF.

The chain carries TRBV15 and TRBJ2-1; 9 bases match TRBD2. Germline V gives CDR1 LNHNV, CDR2 YYDKDF (reference sequence). The CDR3 spans 14 residues. V trimming: 7 bases; J trimming: 6 bases; junction bases outside the gene matches: 7. The CDR3 is CATTSGREGNEQFF. The CDR3 DNA follows: TGTGCCACCACCTCAGGGCGGGAGGGCAATGAGCAGTTCTTC. Supplemented by reference TRBV15 and TRBJ2-1, the full variable domain reads DAMVIQNPRYQVTQFGKPVTLSCSQTLNHNVMYWYQQKSSQAPKLLFHYYDKDFNNEADTPDNFQSRRPNTSFCFLDIRSPGLGDTAMYLCATTSGREGNEQFFGPGTRLTVL.

The J gene is TRBJ1-2, the V gene TRBV28; D is perhaps TRBD1 (6 bases). Trimming took off 1 base at V and 7 bases at J, with 16 bases between the two ends. This CDR3 region has 15 residues. From germline, CDR1 is MDHEN and CDR2 SYDVKM. The CDR3 DNA sequence: TGTGCCAGCAGTTTATCCGGGGGAGGGGGGCCTGGCTACACCTTC. Its protein is CASSLSGGGGPGYTF.

The genes are TRBV19 and TRBJ1-4; maybe TRBD1 (5 bases). CDR3 length: 13 amino acids. The germline V and J ends were trimmed by 5 bases and 5 bases, with 9 bases remaining between them. CDR1 is LNHDA, CDR2 SQIVND, per germline (reference sequence). The DNA of the CDR3 is TGTGCCAGTAGTGTGGCAGGGAATGAAAAACTGTTTTTT. Translation gives CASSVAGNEKLFF.

This clone was counted once. The V call is TRBV24-1, the J call TRBJ2-1; TRBD2 aligns across 11 bases. The junction had 2 bases not matched to a gene; V was cut back by 3 bases and J by 2 bases. CDR3 length: 16 residues. Germline CDR1 KGHDR, CDR2 SFDVKD. CDR3 sequence reads: CATSDTSGGPYNEQFF. The CDR3 nucleotides are TGTGCCACCAGTGATACTAGCGGGGGTCCCTACAATGAGCAGTTCTTC.

The chain's CDR3 is CASRHDPGPRSTDTQYF. The CDR3 bases are TGTGCCAGCAGGCACGACCCGGGACCCCGGAGCACAGATACGCAGTATTTT. The rearrangement joins TRBV2 to TRBJ2-3, with D perhaps given as TRBD1 or TRBD2 (5 bases each). Germline V lookup: CDR1 SNHLY, CDR2 FYNNEI. This CDR3 spans 17 amino acids. V was pared by 6 bases and J by 0 bases, with 19 bases between.

This sequence joins TRBV24-1 and TRBJ2-1, with a weak D call TRBD1 (5 bases). Trimming took 4 bases from V and 0 from J, leaving 6 bases between them. There are 14 residues in the CDR3. The germline V gene encodes CDR1 KGHDR and CDR2 SFDVKD. The CDR3 DNA is TGTGCCACCAGTGAAGGGGACTCCTACAATGAGCAGTTCTTC. It specifies CATSEGDSYNEQFF.

The rearrangement links TRBV7-3 to TRBJ2-2; D not resolved. Germline CDR1 and CDR2: SGHTA and FQGTGA. Deletions cut 4 bases from V and 7 bases from J, with 7 bases between. The CDR3 sequence is 12 residues long. DNA for the CDR3: TGTGCCAGCAGCTACGAACTCGGGGAGCTGTTTTTT. It yields the protein CASSYELGELFF.

This chain connects TRBV29-1 to TRBJ2-7; D is unresolved. Germline V CDR1 and CDR2: SQVTM, ANQGSEA. This CDR3 spans 12 amino acids. Trimming took off 4 bases at V and 0 bases at J, with 7 bases between the two ends. The CDR3 reads CSVGANSYEQYF. The CDR3 coding sequence is TGCAGCGTTGGTGCAAACTCCTACGAGCAGTACTTC.

This clone was seen more than once but under ten times. The chain couples TRBV5-6 to TRBJ2-7, with D unresolved. V lost 0 bases and J 3 bases, leaving 13 bases between the germline ends. The CDR3 is made up of 15 amino acids. Germline values: CDR1 SGHDT, CDR2 YYEEEE. The CDR3 DNA reads TGTGCCAGCAGCTTGGCCCAAGGTTGGGACTACGAGCAGTACTTC. This translates into CASSLAQGWDYEQYF.

The rearrangement uses TRBV9 and TRBJ2-1, with 9 bases matching TRBD2. V shed 1 base and J 8 bases; nucleotides not matched to a gene: 10. The CDR3 totals 16 residues. CDR1 is SGDLS and CDR2 is YYNGEE in the germline V gene. This CDR3 is CASSVRIAGEFHEQFF. The DNA of the CDR3 is TGTGCCAGCAGCGTACGGATAGCGGGAGAGTTCCATGAGCAGTTCTTC.

The V gene is TRBV6-5, the J gene TRBJ2-2; D unclear. CDR1 is MNHEY, CDR2 SVGAGI, per germline. With 6 bases removed from V and 1 base from J, the gap between germline ends came to 9 bases. This CDR3 comprises 14 residues. Written as DNA, the CDR3 is TGTGCCAGCAGCCGTTTAGAGAACACCGGGGAGCTGTTTTTT. Translation gives CASSRLENTGELFF.

The V and J genes are TRBV6-6 and TRBJ2-7; 9 bases are shared with TRBD1. The CDR3 consists of 15 residues. V lost 6 bases to trimming and J lost 6 bases; unmatched junction nucleotides: 12. Germline V gene sequence: CDR1 MNHNY, CDR2 SVGAGI (reference sequence). CDR3 nucleotide sequence: TGTGCCAGCAGCCCCCCCCGGGACAGGGTGGGCGAGCAGTACTTC. The encoded protein is CASSPPRDRVGEQYF.

The chain's CDR3 is CAWGGTSGGDTQYF. CDR3 bases: TGTGCCTGGGGAGGGACTAGCGGGGGAGATACGCAGTATTTT. The chain couples TRBV30 to TRBJ2-3; TRBD2 agrees at 14 bases. CDR3 length: 14 amino acids. After removal of 5 bases from V and 5 bases from J, the junction contained 3 bases not matched to a gene. Germline V gives CDR1 GTSNPN, CDR2 SVGIG (reference sequence). Full variable domain (missing parts from reference TRBV30 and TRBJ2-3): SQTIHQWPATLVQPVGSPLSLECTVEGTSNPNLYWYRQAAGRGLQLLFYSVGIGQISSEVPQNLSASRPQDRQFILSSKKLLLSDSGFYLCAWGGTSGGDTQYFGPGTRLTVL.